This T cell receptor (beta chain) was observed in a study of T cells after yellow fever vaccination. Study overall: Those fractions that held only low numbers of cells were prepared using the SMART-Seq v4 Ultra Low Input RNA kit.

With respect to this clonotype: What it binds is not known.

The CDR3 sequence is 14 residues long. V was clipped by 6 bases and J by 3 bases; unmatched bases: 2. Synthesis of TCR cDNA relied on 5'RACE template switching, which attached a universal primer site and UMIs. Via MiXCR, TCRdb re-called the 5' RACE reads, giving one row per CDR3 protein. This table holds around 310,000 distinct CDR3 sequences, approximately 4.5% found once. Study findings and constraints: The CD4 compartment and the CD8 compartment contained a small share of clonotypes in common. Contamination by abundant bulk-population clonotypes could be present in FACS-sorted repertoires.

The sequence derives from a man in his late teens or twenties who received the YFV17D yellow fever vaccine. Specimen: PBMCs, collected 15 days after the yellow fever booster vaccination. V is TRBV12-3 or TRBV12-4 and J is TRBJ2-2; TRBD1 agrees at 9 bases. In DNA, the CDR3 is TGTGCCAGCAGACAGGGGGCATACACCGGGGAGCTGTTTTTT. Protein: CASRQGAYTGELFF.